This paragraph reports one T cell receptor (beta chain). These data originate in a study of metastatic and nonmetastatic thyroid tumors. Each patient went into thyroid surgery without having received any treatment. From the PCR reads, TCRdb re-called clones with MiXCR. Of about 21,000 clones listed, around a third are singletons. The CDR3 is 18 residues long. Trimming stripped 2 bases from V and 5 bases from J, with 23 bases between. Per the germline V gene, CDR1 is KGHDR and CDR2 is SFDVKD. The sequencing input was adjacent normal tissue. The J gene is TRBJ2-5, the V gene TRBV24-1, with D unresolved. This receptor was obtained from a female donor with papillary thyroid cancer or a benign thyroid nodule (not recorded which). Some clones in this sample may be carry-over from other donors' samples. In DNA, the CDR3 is TGTGCCACCAGTGATTCCCTCGACCCCGCCGGAGTGGTTGAGACCCAGTACTTC. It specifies CATSDSLDPAGVVETQYF.